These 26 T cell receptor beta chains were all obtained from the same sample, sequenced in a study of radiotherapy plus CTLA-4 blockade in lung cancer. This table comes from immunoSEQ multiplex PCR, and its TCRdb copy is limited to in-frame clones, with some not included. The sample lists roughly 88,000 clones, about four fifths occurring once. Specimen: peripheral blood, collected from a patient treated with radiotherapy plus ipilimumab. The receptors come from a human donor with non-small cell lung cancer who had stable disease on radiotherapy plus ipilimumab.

CDR3 sequence reads: CASNLGTASYEKLFF. The DNA of the CDR3 is TGCGCCAGCAACCTCGGGACCGCCTCTTATGAAAAACTGTTTTTT. The chain recombines TRBV5-1 with TRBJ1-4, with a weak D call TRBD1 (5 bases). This CDR3 comprises 15 residues. CDR1 is SGHRS and CDR2 is YFSETQ in the germline V gene. V lost 6 bases and J 6 bases, leaving 18 bases between the germline ends.

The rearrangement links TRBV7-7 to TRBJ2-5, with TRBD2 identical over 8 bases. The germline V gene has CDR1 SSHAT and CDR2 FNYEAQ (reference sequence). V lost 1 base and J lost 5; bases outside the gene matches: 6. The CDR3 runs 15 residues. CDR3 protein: CASSLDGGVGETQYF. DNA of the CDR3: TGTGCCAGCAGCTTAGACGGGGGGGTCGGGGAGACCCAGTACTTC. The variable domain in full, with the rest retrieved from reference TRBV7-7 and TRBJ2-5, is GAGVSQSPRYKVTKRGQDVTLRCDPISSHATLYWYQQALGQGPEFLTYFNYEAQPDKSGLPSDRFSAERPEGSISTLTIQRTEQRDSAMYRCASSLDGGVGETQYFGPGTRLLVL.

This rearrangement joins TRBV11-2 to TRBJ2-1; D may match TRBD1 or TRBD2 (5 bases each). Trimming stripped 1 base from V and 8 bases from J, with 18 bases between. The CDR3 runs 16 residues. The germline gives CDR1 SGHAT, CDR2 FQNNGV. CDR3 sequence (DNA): TGTGCCAGCAGCTTAGGGCAGGGAATTGGTAGCGATGAGCAGTTCTTC. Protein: CASSLGQGIGSDEQFF.

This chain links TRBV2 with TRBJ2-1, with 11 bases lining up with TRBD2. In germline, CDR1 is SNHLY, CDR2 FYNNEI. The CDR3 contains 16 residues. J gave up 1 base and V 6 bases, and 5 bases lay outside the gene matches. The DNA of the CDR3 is TGTGCCAGCAGGGGAAGACTAGCGGGGTCCTACAATGAGCAGTTCTTC. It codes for CASRGRLAGSYNEQFF.

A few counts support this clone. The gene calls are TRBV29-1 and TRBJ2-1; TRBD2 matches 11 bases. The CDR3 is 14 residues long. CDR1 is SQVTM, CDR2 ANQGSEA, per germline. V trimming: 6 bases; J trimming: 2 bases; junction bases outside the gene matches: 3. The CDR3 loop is CSVVAGGAYNEQFF. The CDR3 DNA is TGCAGCGTAGTAGCGGGGGGGGCCTACAATGAGCAGTTCTTC.

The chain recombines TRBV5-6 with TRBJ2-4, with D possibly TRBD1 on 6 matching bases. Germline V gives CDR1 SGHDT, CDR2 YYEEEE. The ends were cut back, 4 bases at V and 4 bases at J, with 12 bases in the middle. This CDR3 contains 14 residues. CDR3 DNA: TGTGCCAGCAGCCCGCCAGGGGCAAAAAACATTCAGTACTTC. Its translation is CASSPPGAKNIQYF. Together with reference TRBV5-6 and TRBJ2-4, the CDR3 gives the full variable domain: DAGVTQSPTHLIKTRGQQVTLRCSPKSGHDTVSWYQQALGQGPQFIFQYYEEEERQRGNFPDRFSGHQFPNYSSELNVNALLLGDSALYLCASSPPGAKNIQYFGAGTRLSVL.

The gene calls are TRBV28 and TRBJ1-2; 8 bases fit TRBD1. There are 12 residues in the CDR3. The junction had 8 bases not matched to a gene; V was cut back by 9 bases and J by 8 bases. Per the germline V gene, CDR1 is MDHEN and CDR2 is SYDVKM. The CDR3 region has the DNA TGTGCCAGGACGGACAGGGCGGGCGGCTACACCTTC. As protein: CARTDRAGGYTF.

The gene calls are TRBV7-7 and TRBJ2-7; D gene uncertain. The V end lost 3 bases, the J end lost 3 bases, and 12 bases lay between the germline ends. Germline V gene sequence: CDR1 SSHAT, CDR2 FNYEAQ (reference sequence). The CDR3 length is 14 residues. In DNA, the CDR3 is TGTGCCAGCAGCTTGAGTGAATCCTTCTACGAGCAGTACTTC. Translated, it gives CASSLSESFYEQYF.

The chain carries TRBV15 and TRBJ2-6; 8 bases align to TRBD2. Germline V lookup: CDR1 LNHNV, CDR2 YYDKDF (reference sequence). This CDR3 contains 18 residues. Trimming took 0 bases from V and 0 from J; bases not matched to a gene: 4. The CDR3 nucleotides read TGTGCCACCAGCAGAGAGATCCTAGCGGGCTCTGGGGCCAACGTCCTGACTTTC. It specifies CATSREILAGSGANVLTF.

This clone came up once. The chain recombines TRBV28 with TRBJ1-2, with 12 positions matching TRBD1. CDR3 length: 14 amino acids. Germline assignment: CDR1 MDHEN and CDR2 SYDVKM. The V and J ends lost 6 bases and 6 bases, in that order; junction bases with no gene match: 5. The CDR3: CASRAGTGGHGYTF. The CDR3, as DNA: TGTGCCAGCAGGGCAGGGACAGGGGGCCATGGCTACACCTTC.

CDR3 bases: TGTGCCAGCTCACTCTCACTAGCGGGAGGGCAAGAGACCCAGTACTTC. Encoded protein: CASSLSLAGGQETQYF. The rearrangement joins TRBV18 to TRBJ2-5, with TRBD2 matching over 13 bases. The germline V gene encodes CDR1 KGHSH and CDR2 LQKENI. V lost 4 bases and J lost 2; bases outside the gene matches: 4. This CDR3 is 16 amino acids long.

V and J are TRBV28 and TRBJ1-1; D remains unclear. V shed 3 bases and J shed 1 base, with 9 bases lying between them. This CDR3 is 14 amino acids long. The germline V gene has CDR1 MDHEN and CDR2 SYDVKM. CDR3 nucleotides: TGTGCCAGCAGTTTGTTCTCTAGGAACACTGAAGCTTTCTTT. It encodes CASSLFSRNTEAFF.

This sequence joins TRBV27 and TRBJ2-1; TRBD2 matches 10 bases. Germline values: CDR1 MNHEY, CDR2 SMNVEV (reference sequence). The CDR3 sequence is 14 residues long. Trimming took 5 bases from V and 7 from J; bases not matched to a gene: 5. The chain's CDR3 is CASSRLAGVNEQFF. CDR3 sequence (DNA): TGTGCCAGCAGTCGGCTAGCGGGAGTGAATGAGCAGTTCTTC.

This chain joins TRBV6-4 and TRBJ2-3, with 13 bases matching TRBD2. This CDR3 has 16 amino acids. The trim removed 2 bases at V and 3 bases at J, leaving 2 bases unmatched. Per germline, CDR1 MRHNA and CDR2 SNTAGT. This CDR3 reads CASSDGTSGTTDTQYF. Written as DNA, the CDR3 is TGTGCCAGCAGTGACGGGACTAGCGGGACGACAGATACGCAGTATTTT.

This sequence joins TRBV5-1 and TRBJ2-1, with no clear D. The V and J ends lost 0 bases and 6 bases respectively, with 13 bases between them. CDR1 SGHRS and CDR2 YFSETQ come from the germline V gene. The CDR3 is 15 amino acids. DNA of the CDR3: TGCGCCAGCAGCTTGGAAAATCCCCCAGTCAATGAGCAGTTCTTC. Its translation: CASSLENPPVNEQFF.

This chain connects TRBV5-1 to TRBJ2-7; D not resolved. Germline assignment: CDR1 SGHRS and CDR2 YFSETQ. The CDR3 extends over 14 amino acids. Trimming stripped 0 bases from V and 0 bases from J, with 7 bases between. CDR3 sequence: CASSLAAASYEQYF. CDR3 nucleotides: TGCGCCAGCAGCTTGGCGGCAGCCTCCTACGAGCAGTACTTC.

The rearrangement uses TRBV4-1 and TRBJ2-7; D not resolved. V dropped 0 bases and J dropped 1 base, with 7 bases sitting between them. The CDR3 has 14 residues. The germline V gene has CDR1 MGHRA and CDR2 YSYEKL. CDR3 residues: CASSQEFRSYEQYF. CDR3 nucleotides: TGCGCCAGCAGCCAAGAATTCAGATCCTACGAGCAGTACTTC.

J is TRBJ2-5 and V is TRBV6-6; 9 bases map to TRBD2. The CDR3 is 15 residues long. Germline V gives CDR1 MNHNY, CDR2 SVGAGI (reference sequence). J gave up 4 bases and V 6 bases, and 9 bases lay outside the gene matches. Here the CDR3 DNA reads TGTGCCAGCAGGGGTCAGCTAGCGGGATTAGAGACCCAGTACTTC. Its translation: CASRGQLAGLETQYF.

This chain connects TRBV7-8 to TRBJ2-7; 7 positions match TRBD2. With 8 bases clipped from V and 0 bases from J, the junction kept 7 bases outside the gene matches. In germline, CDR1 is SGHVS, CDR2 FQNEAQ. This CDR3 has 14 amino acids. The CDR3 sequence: CASGPGRGSYEQYF. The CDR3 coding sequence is TGTGCCAGCGGCCCTGGGAGGGGCTCCTACGAGCAGTACTTC.

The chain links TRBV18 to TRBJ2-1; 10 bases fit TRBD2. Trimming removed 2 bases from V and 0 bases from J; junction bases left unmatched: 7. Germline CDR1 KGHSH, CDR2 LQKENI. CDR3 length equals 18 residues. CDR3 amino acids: CASSPREAGGPSYNEQFF. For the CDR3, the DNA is TGTGCCAGCTCACCAAGGGAAGCGGGAGGGCCCTCCTACAATGAGCAGTTCTTC.

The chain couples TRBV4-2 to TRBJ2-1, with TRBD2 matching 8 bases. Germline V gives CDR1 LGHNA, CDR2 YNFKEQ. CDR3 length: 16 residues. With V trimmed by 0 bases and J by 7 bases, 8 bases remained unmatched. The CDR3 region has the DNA TGTGCCAGCAGCCAAGATTCGAGCGGGGGAGGGAATGAGCAGTTCTTC. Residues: CASSQDSSGGGNEQFF.

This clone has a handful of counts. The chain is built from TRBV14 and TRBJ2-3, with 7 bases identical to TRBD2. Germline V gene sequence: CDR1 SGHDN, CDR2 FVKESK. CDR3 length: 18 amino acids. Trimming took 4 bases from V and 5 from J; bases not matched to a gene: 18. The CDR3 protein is CASSPRPTSFGYGDTQYF. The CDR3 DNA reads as TGTGCCAGCAGCCCCCGACCGACTAGCTTTGGGTATGGAGATACGCAGTATTTT.

CDR3 sequence reads: CASSVPTERETQYF. The CDR3 bases are TGTGCCAGCAGCGTCCCGACAGAACGGGAGACCCAGTACTTC. The chain carries TRBV9 and TRBJ2-5, with D possibly being TRBD1 (5 bases). This CDR3 spans 14 amino acids. Trimming stripped 2 bases from V and 5 bases from J, with 13 bases between. Germline lookup yields CDR1 SGDLS and CDR2 YYNGEE.

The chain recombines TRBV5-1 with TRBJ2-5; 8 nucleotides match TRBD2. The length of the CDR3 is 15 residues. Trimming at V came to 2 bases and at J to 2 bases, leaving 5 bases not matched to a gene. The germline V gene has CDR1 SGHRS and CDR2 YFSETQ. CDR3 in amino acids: CASSLTTSVQETQYF. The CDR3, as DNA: TGCGCCAGCAGCTTAACGACTAGCGTTCAAGAGACCCAGTACTTC.

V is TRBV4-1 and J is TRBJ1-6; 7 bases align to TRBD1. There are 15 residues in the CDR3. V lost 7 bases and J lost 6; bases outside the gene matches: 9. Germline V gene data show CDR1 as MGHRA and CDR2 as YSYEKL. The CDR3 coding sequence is TGCGCCAGCAAGGGGGTTGAGGGGGCTAATTCACCCCTCCACTTT. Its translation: CASKGVEGANSPLHF.

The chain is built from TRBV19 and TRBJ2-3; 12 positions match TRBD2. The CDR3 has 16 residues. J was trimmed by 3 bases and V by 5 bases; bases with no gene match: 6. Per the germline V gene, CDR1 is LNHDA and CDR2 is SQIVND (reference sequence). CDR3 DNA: TGTGCCAGTAGTGACCTACTAGCGGGAGGTACAGATACGCAGTATTTT. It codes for CASSDLLAGGTDTQYF.